This T cell receptor beta chain stems from a study of blood T cell repertoires in COVID-19. Profiled with immunoSEQ multiplex PCR; TCRdb holds only in-frame clones, not every one. Found here are 180,000 or so clones, 85% to 90% of them singletons; the top ten hold roughly 3.9%. The CDR3 is 14 residues long. The germline V and J ends were trimmed by 0 bases and 6 bases, with 8 bases remaining between them. CDR1 and CDR2 from the germline V gene are KGHDR and SFDVKD. In this sample, this clone turned up a few times. The J gene is TRBJ2-1, the V gene TRBV24-1, with a weak D call TRBD1 (5 bases). This clonotype was sampled from a man aged 18 to 35 with active or convalescent COVID-19. Sample: peripheral blood. The CDR3 nucleotides read TGTGCCACCAGTGATTTGTCAAGGGGCAATGAGCAGTTCTTC. Its translation is CATSDLSRGNEQFF.